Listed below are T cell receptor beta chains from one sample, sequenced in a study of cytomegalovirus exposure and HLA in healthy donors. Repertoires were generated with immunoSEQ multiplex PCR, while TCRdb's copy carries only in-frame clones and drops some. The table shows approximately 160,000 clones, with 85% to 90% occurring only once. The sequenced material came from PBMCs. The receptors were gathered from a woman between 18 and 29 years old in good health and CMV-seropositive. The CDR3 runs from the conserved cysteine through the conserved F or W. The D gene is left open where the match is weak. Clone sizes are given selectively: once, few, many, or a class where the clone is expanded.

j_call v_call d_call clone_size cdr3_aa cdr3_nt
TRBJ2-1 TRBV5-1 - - CASSLGDSPYNEQFF TGCGCCAGCAGCTTGGGAGACAGTCCCTACAATGAGCAGTTCTTC
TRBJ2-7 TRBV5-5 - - CASSLAFYEQYF TGTGCCAGCAGCTTGGCCTTTTACGAGCAGTACTTC
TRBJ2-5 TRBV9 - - CASSVADSNLQETQYF TGTGCCAGCAGCGTAGCTGATAGTAATCTTCAAGAGACCCAGTACTTC
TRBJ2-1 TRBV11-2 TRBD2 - CASSGRLAGGPYNEQFF TGTGCCAGCAGCGGTCGGCTAGCGGGAGGGCCCTACAATGAGCAGTTCTTC
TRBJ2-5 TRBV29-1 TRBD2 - CSVHLVREEETQYF TGCAGCGTTCACTTGGTACGGGAGGAGGAGACCCAGTACTTC
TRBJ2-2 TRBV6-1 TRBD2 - CASSEVIGVAGAYSGELFF TGTGCCAGCAGTGAAGTAATTGGGGTAGCGGGAGCGTATTCCGGGGAGCTGTTTTTT
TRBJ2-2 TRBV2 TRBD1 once CASRYTGTGAPTGELFF TGTGCCAGCAGATACACTGGGACAGGGGCCCCCACCGGGGAGCTGTTTTTT
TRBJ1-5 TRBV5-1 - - CASSLDPAPGQPQHF TGCGCCAGCAGCTTGGACCCAGCGCCCGGTCAGCCCCAGCATTTT
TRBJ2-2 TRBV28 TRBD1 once CASSLDRETGELFF TGTGCCAGCAGTTTAGACAGGGAGACCGGGGAGCTGTTTTTT
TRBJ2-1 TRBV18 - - CASSPGGNEQFF TGTGCCAGCTCACCAGGCGGGAATGAGCAGTTCTTC
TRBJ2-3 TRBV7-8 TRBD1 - CASSLAGTGETDTQYF TGTGCCAGCAGCTTAGCCGGGACAGGGGAAACAGATACGCAGTATTTT
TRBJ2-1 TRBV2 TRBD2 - CASSSTSGSNEQFF TGTGCCAGCAGTTCGACTAGCGGGAGTAATGAGCAGTTCTTC
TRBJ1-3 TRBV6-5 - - CASSSRTDFSGNTIYF TGTGCCAGCAGTTCCCGAACGGACTTCTCTGGAAACACCATATATTTT
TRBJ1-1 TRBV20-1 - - CSAVQNTEAFF TGCAGTGCCGTACAGAACACTGAAGCTTTCTTT
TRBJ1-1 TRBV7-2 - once CASRRQFSDTEAFF TGTGCCAGCAGGCGACAATTTTCGGATACTGAAGCTTTCTTT
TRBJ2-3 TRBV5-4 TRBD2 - CASSRSGRRGDTQYF TGTGCCAGCAGCCGTAGCGGGAGGCGTGGAGATACGCAGTATTTT
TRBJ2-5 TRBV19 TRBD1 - CASPPSGGEETQYF TGTGCCAGTCCACCTTCAGGGGGCGAAGAGACCCAGTACTTC
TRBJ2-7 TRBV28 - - CASSFAPEGTYEQYF TGTGCCAGCAGTTTTGCCCCTGAGGGCACCTACGAGCAGTACTTC
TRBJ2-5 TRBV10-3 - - CAISLTGGQAETQYF TGTGCCATCAGTTTGACAGGTGGTCAGGCTGAGACCCAGTACTTC
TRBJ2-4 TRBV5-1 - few CASSPGLWGDIQYF TGCGCCAGCAGCCCGGGACTTTGGGGGGACATTCAGTACTTC
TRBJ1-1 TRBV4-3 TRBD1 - CASSQDGSAGGNTEAFF TGCGCCAGCAGCCAAGATGGGTCAGCAGGGGGGAACACTGAAGCTTTCTTT
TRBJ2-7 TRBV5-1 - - CASSFGAAKGEQYF TGCGCCAGCAGCTTTGGGGCAGCCAAAGGGGAGCAGTACTTC
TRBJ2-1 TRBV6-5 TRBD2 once CASSPPTSGRAEQFF TGTGCCAGCAGTCCCCCGACTAGCGGGAGGGCTGAGCAGTTCTTC
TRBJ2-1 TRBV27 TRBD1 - CASSFRTGGRNEQFF TGTGCCAGCAGTTTCCGGACAGGGGGCAGGAATGAGCAGTTCTTC
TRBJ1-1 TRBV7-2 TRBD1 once CASSAVAGGRDTEAFF TGTGCCAGCAGCGCGGTGGCAGGGGGCAGGGACACTGAAGCTTTCTTT
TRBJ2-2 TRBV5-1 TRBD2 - CASSPAGLVGSSNTGELFF TGCGCCAGCAGCCCAGCCGGACTAGTCGGTAGCTCAAACACCGGGGAGCTGTTTTTT
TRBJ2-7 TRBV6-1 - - CASTPTDTSRLHF TGTGCCAGCACCCCGACGGACACTTCACGCCTTCACTTC
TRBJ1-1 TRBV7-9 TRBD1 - CASRLPRTGSEAFF TGTGCCAGCAGGTTACCGAGGACAGGGTCTGAAGCTTTCTTT
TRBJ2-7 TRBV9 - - CASSGGPVAGPYEQYF TGTGCCAGCAGCGGAGGCCCTGTTGCGGGACCCTACGAGCAGTACTTC
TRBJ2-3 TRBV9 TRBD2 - CASSVFAGDTDTQYF TGTGCCAGCAGCGTATTTGCGGGAGACACAGATACGCAGTATTTT